This T cell receptor (beta chain) came from a study of blood T cells in healthy people across ages (dated by TCRdb to the mid-2010s). With regard to the full study: In model experiments, template switching captured roughly one uniquely barcoded TCR beta cDNA molecule for every two T cells. Using deep sequencing normalized with unique cDNA molecular identifiers, the study measured how TCR beta repertoire diversity changes with age. The donors were divided into four age groups: young (average approximately 17 years), middle-aged (approximately 39), aged (roughly 60) and long-lived (82). Donors of different ages were randomly distributed across sequencing lanes to avoid experimental bias. For two donors (one aged 18 to 29 and one aged 80 or older), the study analyzed two additional independent replicas of 1 million unique cDNA reads from the same blood draw.

Donors were approximately 42 systemically healthy Caucasian individuals from Russia aged roughly 6 to 90 years. Each donor gave around 9.5 milliliters of peripheral blood, collected into EDTA-treated Vacutainer tubes. Ficoll-Paque density-gradient centrifugation was used to isolate PBMCs, with at least 6 million obtained per sample. Total RNA, at least 6 micrograms per sample, was extracted from PBMCs with Trizol reagent. For every donor, flow cytometry on a PBMC aliquot measured the percentage of naive CD45RAhigh/CD27high T cells. About this clonotype: It lacks a known antigen. No much larger clone is present one base from it, and per-base qualities are unavailable.

Points the paper makes about the study in general: Estimates of total diversity based on one million sequenced T cells were considered lower bounds and underestimates. A strong correlation was found between observed TCR beta diversity and the percentage of naive T cells measured by flow cytometry. Conclusive comparison of naive and antigen-experienced compartments was prevented by the profiling of bulk unsorted PBMCs. As age increased, observed TCR beta diversity per million T cells dropped in a roughly linear way, and a significant reduction was already evident by age 40. Donor CMV infection status was unknown, potentially confounding age-related changes in expanded clonotypes. Compared with the aged group, more naive CD4+ T cells, fewer expanded clones and increased TCR diversity were shown by the long-lived group, suggesting age selection.

The CDR3 measures 14 amino acids from cysteine to phenylalanine. Only the CDR3 part of the read is kept: 42 bases, read in frame from the first base. For CDR1 and CDR2, the germline V gene lists SGDLS and YYNGEE. V and J are truncated by 4 bases and 4 bases respectively, leaving an intervening sequence of 15 bases. Receptor amplification or capture employed 5' RACE. This sample was sequenced with an Illumina HiSeq 2500. A second roughly 6 to 11 cycle PCR used a sample-barcoded 5' primer and a J-beta primer mix. A unique molecular identifier was introduced onto each TCR beta cDNA molecule by a template-switch 5' adaptor carrying 12 random nucleotides. Each sample yielded at least 2.5 million CDR3-containing paired-end reads. The Mint cDNA synthesis kit, primed by a TRBC-specific oligonucleotide, was used to synthesize first-strand cDNA from all RNA. All cDNA was treated with uracil-DNA glycosylase and then went through a first 18-cycle PCR with the universal primers M1SS and BC2_uni_R. As for the original processing: For normalization, 1 million high-quality reads were randomly selected from each sample, with every read carrying a distinct molecular identifier. Reads sharing molecular identifiers were discarded rather than binned into consensus sequences. MiTCR, run with a Q25 quality threshold and the strictest error-elimination algorithm, handled CDR3 identification, clonotype clustering and error correction. Lower-bound total TCR beta diversity was estimated with a nonparametric unseen species model using Euler transformation. TCRdb applied fastp at Q25 and MiXCR to the public reads, then kept only in-frame beta chains. All rows with the same CDR3 protein become a single entry with the most common DNA and genes. The V and J calls here are based on TCRdb, not the publication. The sample table lists just over 1 million distinct CDR3 sequences, roughly 45% of them with a count of one. Jointly, the top ten make up approximately 19% of the sample.

Sequencing input: blood. The receptor comes from a woman aged 55-70 years in good health. The sequence is built from TRBV9 and TRBJ2-7, with a weak D call of TRBD2 (7 bases match). The CDR3 sequence is CASSPGGADYEQYF. The base sequence is TGTGCCAGCAGCCCTGGGGGGGCAGATTACGAGCAGTACTTC.